A selection of T cell receptor beta chains follows, all from one sample in a study of blood T cell repertoires in COVID-19. Repertoires were generated with immunoSEQ multiplex PCR, while TCRdb's copy carries only in-frame clones and drops some. The sample has about 130,000 clones; more than 85% are singletons. Sequencing was done on a sample of peripheral blood. The source is a man in his sixties with COVID-19, enrolled during active disease. CDR3s include the opening cysteine and the closing phenylalanine or tryptophan. D genes are given only for firm matches. Size is omitted from some rows. Given values are once, few, many or a class for expanded clones.

V gene: TRBV19; clone size: NA; J gene: TRBJ2-1; D gene: TRBD1; CDR3 protein: CASHRGSSYNEQFF; CDR3 DNA: TGTGCCAGTCACAGGGGTAGCTCCTACAATGAGCAGTTCTTC
V gene: TRBV5-6; clone size: NA; J gene: TRBJ2-7; D gene: NA; CDR3 protein: CASSLAAWLAGHEQYF; CDR3 DNA: TGTGCCAGCAGCTTGGCCGCATGGCTAGCCGGGCACGAGCAGTACTTC
V gene: TRBV19; clone size: once; J gene: TRBJ1-5; D gene: TRBD1; CDR3 protein: CASTNRDRGSGNQPQHF; CDR3 DNA: TGTGCCAGCACGAACCGGGACAGGGGCAGTGGCAATCAGCCCCAGCATTTT
V gene: TRBV5-1; clone size: once; J gene: TRBJ1-5; D gene: NA; CDR3 protein: CASSLEPNQPQHF; CDR3 DNA: TGCGCCAGCAGCTTGGAGCCTAATCAGCCCCAGCATTTT
V gene: TRBV5-4; clone size: NA; J gene: TRBJ1-2; D gene: NA; CDR3 protein: CASRDGQIGNYGYTF; CDR3 DNA: TGTGCCAGCAGGGACGGACAAATTGGCAACTATGGCTACACCTTC
V gene: TRBV3-1/TRBV3-2; clone size: NA; J gene: TRBJ2-3; D gene: NA; CDR3 protein: CASSRLGQATPDTQYF; CDR3 DNA: TGTGCCAGCAGCCGGTTGGGGCAGGCGACCCCAGATACGCAGTATTTT
V gene: TRBV6-6; clone size: few; J gene: TRBJ2-7; D gene: TRBD1; CDR3 protein: CASSRSGGNEQYF; CDR3 DNA: TGTGCCAGCAGTCGATCAGGGGGCAACGAGCAGTACTTC
V gene: TRBV7-8; clone size: NA; J gene: TRBJ2-1; D gene: TRBD1; CDR3 protein: CASSLGAGGYNEQFF; CDR3 DNA: TGTGCCAGCAGCTTAGGGGCAGGGGGATACAATGAGCAGTTCTTC
V gene: TRBV11-2; clone size: NA; J gene: TRBJ2-1; D gene: NA; CDR3 protein: CASSRSGGLPYNEQFF; CDR3 DNA: TGTGCCAGCAGCCGCAGTGGGGGACTTCCCTACAATGAGCAGTTCTTC
V gene: TRBV4-3; clone size: NA; J gene: TRBJ2-5; D gene: TRBD1; CDR3 protein: CASSQELGQGETQYF; CDR3 DNA: TGCGCCAGCAGCCAAGAACTTGGACAGGGCGAGACCCAGTACTTC
V gene: TRBV6-1; clone size: once; J gene: TRBJ1-5; D gene: NA; CDR3 protein: CASSDRDYSNQPQHF; CDR3 DNA: TGTGCCAGCAGTGATCGGGACTATAGCAATCAGCCCCAGCATTTT
V gene: TRBV4-1; clone size: NA; J gene: TRBJ2-5; D gene: TRBD1; CDR3 protein: CASSQDTSGTGRIETQYF; CDR3 DNA: TGCGCCAGCAGCCAAGACACCTCCGGGACAGGGAGGATCGAGACCCAGTACTTC
V gene: TRBV15; clone size: NA; J gene: TRBJ1-1; D gene: TRBD1; CDR3 protein: CATSPRTGWELNTEAFF; CDR3 DNA: TGTGCCACCAGCCCTCGGACAGGGTGGGAGTTGAACACTGAAGCTTTCTTT
V gene: TRBV6-5; clone size: NA; J gene: TRBJ1-6; D gene: NA; CDR3 protein: CASGLINSPLHF; CDR3 DNA: TGTGCCAGCGGACTCATAAATTCACCCCTCCACTTT
V gene: TRBV29-1; clone size: NA; J gene: TRBJ1-1; D gene: TRBD1; CDR3 protein: CSASRGYGTEAFF; CDR3 DNA: TGCAGCGCCTCCAGGGGGTATGGCACTGAAGCTTTCTTT
V gene: TRBV18; clone size: NA; J gene: TRBJ1-6; D gene: NA; CDR3 protein: CASSPPAGNSPLHF; CDR3 DNA: TGTGCCAGCTCACCACCGGCAGGGAATTCACCCCTCCACTTT
V gene: TRBV19; clone size: NA; J gene: TRBJ1-1; D gene: NA; CDR3 protein: CASSMGSNTEAFF; CDR3 DNA: TGTGCCAGTAGTATGGGCTCGAACACTGAAGCTTTCTTT
V gene: TRBV7-2; clone size: NA; J gene: TRBJ2-7; D gene: TRBD1; CDR3 protein: CASSLEWDRAYEQYF; CDR3 DNA: TGTGCCAGCAGCTTAGAATGGGACAGGGCTTACGAGCAGTACTTC
V gene: TRBV5-5; clone size: few; J gene: TRBJ1-2; D gene: TRBD1; CDR3 protein: CASSSGQGLGYGYTF; CDR3 DNA: TGTGCCAGCAGCTCGGGACAGGGTCTGGGCTATGGCTACACCTTC
V gene: TRBV4-1; clone size: NA; J gene: TRBJ2-5; D gene: NA; CDR3 protein: CASSRVLGQGPQETQYF; CDR3 DNA: TGCGCCAGCAGCCGGGTCCTGGGCCAGGGTCCCCAAGAGACCCAGTACTTC
V gene: TRBV30; clone size: NA; J gene: TRBJ2-5; D gene: TRBD2; CDR3 protein: CAWSAYSGRYQETQYF; CDR3 DNA: TGTGCCTGGAGTGCATATAGCGGGCGGTACCAAGAGACCCAGTACTTC
V gene: TRBV7-3; clone size: NA; J gene: TRBJ2-6; D gene: TRBD1; CDR3 protein: CASSSNGVIRGRLTGANVLTF; CDR3 DNA: TGTGCCAGCAGCTCTAACGGCGTAATCAGGGGGCGGCTTACTGGGGCCAACGTCCTGACTTTC
V gene: TRBV10-3; clone size: NA; J gene: TRBJ1-3; D gene: NA; CDR3 protein: CAISEVEGLGRTLSGNTIYF; CDR3 DNA: TGTGCCATCAGTGAGGTGGAGGGGCTGGGCAGAACCCTCTCTGGAAACACCATATATTTT
V gene: TRBV5-8; clone size: NA; J gene: TRBJ2-7; D gene: TRBD2; CDR3 protein: CASSAPGGSSYEQYF; CDR3 DNA: TGTGCCAGCAGCGCGCCGGGGGGGAGCTCCTACGAGCAGTACTTC